This T cell receptor (beta chain) was observed in a study of blood T cell repertoires in COVID-19 (dated by TCRdb to 2020 to 2022). About the study as a whole: Samples from collaborators originated in the United States, Italy and Spain and spanned both the acute and convalescent phases of COVID-19. Deeply sampled blood TCRbeta repertoires from subjects exposed to, actively infected with, or recovered from COVID-19 were included in the dataset. The prospective study material was composed of cDNA or gDNA derived from T cells, B-cell-depleted T cells, or PBMCs. The sample metadata nearly always contained a de-identified subject ID, COVID-19 status, age in years and sex. Samples were obtained from the ongoing ImmuneRACE study (first 160 participants) and from 950 to 1,500 subjects provided by 6 global collaborators. A freely available public database, intended as a resource for researchers studying the immune response to SARS-CoV-2, is where the repertoires were released. Where available, HLA class I and class II types were taken from metadata supplied by the sample provider and were not determined by assay-based typing. Study-wide findings and limitations: The amount of clinical and demographic metadata varied by source and participant and was provided uncurated.

CDR1 is given as MNHEY and CDR2 as SVGEGT, both from the germline V gene. V and J are truncated by 4 bases and 10 bases respectively, leaving an intervening sequence of 8 bases. The CDR3 contains 11 residues, cysteine and phenylalanine counted. The retained sequence is limited to the CDR3, 33 bases, with the frame set at the first base. As to this clone: Its antigen remains unidentified. No much larger clone is present one base from it, and per-base qualities are unavailable.

Samples from volunteer blood donors who had recovered from COVID-19 were contributed by a second Seattle source. Collaborating institutions collected whole blood in K2EDTA tubes following their own protocols. For TCRbeta analysis, collaborator samples were shipped as frozen whole blood, as isolated PBMCs, or as DNA extracted from either sample type. The immunoSEQ Assay, a bias-controlled multiplex PCR, was used to amplify TCRbeta CDR3 regions from genomic DNA. In the authors' own workflow: The number of nucleated cells in each sample was estimated by amplification of reference gene primers within the assay. To quantify the absolute abundance of each unique TCRbeta CDR3 rearrangement, sequence reads were collapsed and filtered. Productive Simpson clonality was computed per sample as the square root of Simpson's diversity index over productive rearrangements. TCRdb holds this immuneACCESS table with in-frame rearrangements only. Some clones are missing; in checked studies, unresolved V genes explain under half, and the rest has no known cause. For V, J and clone size, that table is used; D and trimming come from the DNA. Counted in this sample were 72,000 or so clones; roughly 80% of them appeared once. 15% to 20% of the sample comes from the top ten.

This chain is built from TRBV6-2 or TRBV6-3 and TRBJ2-1; no confident D gene assignment can be made. The sample consisted of peripheral blood. The TCR originated in a man aged 65-85 years who had recovered from COVID-19. The sequenced DNA: TGTGCCAGCAGTTCGCGAGCAGAGCAGTTCTTC. The resulting protein is CASSSRAEQFF.